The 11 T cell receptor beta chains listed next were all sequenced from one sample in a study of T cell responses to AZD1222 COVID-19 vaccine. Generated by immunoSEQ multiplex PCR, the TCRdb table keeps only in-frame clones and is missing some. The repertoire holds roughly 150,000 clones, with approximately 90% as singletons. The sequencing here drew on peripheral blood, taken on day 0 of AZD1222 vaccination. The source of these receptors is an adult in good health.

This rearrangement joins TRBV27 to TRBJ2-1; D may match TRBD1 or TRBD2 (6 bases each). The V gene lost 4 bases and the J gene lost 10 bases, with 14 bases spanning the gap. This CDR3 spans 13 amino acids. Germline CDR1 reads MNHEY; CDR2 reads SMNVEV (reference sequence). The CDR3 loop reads CASSSGGGSEQFF. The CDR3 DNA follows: TGTGCCAGCAGTTCCGGAGGGGGGTCAGAGCAGTTCTTC.

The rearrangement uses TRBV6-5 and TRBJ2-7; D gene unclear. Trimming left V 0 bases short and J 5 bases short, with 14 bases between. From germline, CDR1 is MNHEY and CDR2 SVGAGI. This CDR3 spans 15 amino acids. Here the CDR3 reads CASSYSSRARDEQYF. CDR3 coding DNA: TGTGCCAGCAGTTACTCGAGCCGCGCTAGGGACGAGCAGTACTTC.

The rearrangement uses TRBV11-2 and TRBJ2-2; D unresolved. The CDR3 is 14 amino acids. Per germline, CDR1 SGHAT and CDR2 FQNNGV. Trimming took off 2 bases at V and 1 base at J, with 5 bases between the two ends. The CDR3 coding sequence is TGTGCCAGCAGCTTAAGACGGAACACCGGGGAGCTGTTTTTT. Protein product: CASSLRRNTGELFF.

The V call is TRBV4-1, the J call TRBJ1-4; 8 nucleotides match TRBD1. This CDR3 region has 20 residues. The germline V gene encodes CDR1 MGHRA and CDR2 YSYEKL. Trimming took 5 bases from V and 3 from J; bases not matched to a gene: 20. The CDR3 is CASSFRMGQVDYKPNEKLFF. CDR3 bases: TGCGCCAGCAGCTTCCGCATGGGACAGGTGGACTACAAGCCTAATGAAAAACTGTTTTTT.

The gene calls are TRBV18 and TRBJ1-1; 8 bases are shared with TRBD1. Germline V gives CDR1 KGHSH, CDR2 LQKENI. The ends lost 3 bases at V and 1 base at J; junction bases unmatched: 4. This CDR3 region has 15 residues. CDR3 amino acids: CASSPRQGRNTEAFF. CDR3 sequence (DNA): TGTGCCAGCTCACCTCGACAGGGGCGGAACACTGAAGCTTTCTTT.

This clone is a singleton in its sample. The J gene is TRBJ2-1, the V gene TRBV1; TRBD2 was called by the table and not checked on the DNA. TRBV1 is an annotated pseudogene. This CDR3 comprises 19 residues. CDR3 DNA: TGCACCAGCAGCCACGGCGGGTATTGCGGGACTAGCATTGACAATGAGCAGTTCTTC. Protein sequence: CTSSHGGYCGTSIDNEQFF.

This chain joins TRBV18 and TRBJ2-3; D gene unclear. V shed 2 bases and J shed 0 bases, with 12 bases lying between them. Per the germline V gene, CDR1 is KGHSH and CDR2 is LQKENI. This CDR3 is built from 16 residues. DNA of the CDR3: TGTGCCAGCTCACCAGTCGTTAGGGCCAGCACAGATACGCAGTATTTT. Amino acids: CASSPVVRASTDTQYF. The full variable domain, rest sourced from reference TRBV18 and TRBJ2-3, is NAGVMQNPRHLVRRRGQEARLRCSPMKGHSHVYWYRQLPEEGLKFMVYLQKENIIDESGMPKERFSAEFPKEGPSILRIQQVVRGDSAAYFCASSPVVRASTDTQYFGPGTRLTVL.

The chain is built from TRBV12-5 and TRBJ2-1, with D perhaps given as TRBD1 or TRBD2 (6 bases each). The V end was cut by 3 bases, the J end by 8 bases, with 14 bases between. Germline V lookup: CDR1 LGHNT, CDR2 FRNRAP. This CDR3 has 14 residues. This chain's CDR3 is CASGFGGLADEQFF. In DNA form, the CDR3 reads TGTGCTAGTGGTTTTGGGGGGCTAGCTGATGAGCAGTTCTTC.

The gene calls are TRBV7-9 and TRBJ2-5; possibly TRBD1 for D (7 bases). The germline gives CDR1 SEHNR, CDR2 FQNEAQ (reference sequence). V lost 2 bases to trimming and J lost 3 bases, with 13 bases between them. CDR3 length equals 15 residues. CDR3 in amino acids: CASSLRGTVEETQYF. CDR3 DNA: TGTGCCAGCAGCTTACGCGGGACAGTGGAAGAGACCCAGTACTTC.

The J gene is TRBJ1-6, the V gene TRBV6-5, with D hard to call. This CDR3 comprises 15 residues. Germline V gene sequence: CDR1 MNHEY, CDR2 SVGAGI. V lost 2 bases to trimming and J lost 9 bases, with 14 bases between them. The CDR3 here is CASSYSRLLSSPLHF. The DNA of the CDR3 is TGTGCCAGCAGTTACAGCAGGCTTCTCTCTTCACCCCTCCACTTT.

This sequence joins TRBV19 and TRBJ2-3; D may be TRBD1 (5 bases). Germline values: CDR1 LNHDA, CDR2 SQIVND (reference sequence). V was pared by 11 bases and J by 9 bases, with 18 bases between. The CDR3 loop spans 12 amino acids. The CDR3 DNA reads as TGTGCCGTGGTGAACCAAAGGGGCACGCAGTATTTT. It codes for CAVVNQRGTQYF.